This T cell receptor (beta chain) emerged from a study of blood T cell repertoires in COVID-19. About the research overall: Specimens from acute and convalescent COVID-19 originated in the United States, Italy and Spain.

This CDR3 region has 14 residues. Trimming stripped 4 bases from V and 4 bases from J, with 12 bases between. Per germline, CDR1 SNHLY and CDR2 FYNNEI. Method: immunoSEQ multiplex PCR; TCRdb's copy keeps in-frame clones and lacks some. The sample has 150,000 to 200,000 clones; more than 85% are singletons. This clone was seen more than once but under ten times. This TCR derives from a woman aged 60-75 years with COVID-19, enrolled during active disease. The J gene is TRBJ2-3, the V gene TRBV2, with a weak D call TRBD2 (5 bases). The specimen was peripheral blood. The CDR3 loop reads CASSVRGRSDTQYF. CDR3 coding DNA: TGTGCCAGCAGTGTTCGAGGGCGCTCAGATACGCAGTATTTT.